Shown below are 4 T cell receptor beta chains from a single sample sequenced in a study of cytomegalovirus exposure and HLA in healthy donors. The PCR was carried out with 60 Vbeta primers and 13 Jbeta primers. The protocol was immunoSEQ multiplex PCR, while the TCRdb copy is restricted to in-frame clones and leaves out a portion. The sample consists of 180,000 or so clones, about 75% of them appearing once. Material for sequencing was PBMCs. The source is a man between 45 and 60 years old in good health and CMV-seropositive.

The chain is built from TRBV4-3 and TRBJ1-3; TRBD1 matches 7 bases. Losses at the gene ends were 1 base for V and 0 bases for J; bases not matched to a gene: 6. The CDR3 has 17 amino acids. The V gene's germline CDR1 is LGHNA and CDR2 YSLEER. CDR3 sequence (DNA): TGCGCCAGCAGCCAAGTGCGGACAGGAAACTCTGGAAACACCATATATTTT. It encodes CASSQVRTGNSGNTIYF.

The CDR3, as DNA: TGTGCCAGCAGTCCGAGGGACAGGGGGAGGGAAAAACTGTTTTTT. Encoded protein: CASSPRDRGREKLFF. This chain joins TRBV28 and TRBJ1-4; 11 bases match TRBD1. This CDR3 spans 15 amino acids. The V gene end was trimmed by 5 bases and the J gene end by 8 bases; junction bases not matched to a gene: 7. Germline loops: CDR1 MDHEN, CDR2 SYDVKM.

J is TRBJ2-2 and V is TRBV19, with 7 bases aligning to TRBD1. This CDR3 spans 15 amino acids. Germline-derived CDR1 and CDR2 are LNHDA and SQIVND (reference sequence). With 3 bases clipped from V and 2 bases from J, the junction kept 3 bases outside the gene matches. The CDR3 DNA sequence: TGTGCCAGTAGTATCAGGACAGGCAACACCGGGGAGCTGTTTTTT. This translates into CASSIRTGNTGELFF.

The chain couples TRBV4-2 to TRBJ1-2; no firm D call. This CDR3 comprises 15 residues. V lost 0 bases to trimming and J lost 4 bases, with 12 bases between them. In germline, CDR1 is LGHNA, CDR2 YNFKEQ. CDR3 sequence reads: CASSQDREGFYGYTF. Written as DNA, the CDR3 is TGTGCCAGCAGCCAAGATAGGGAGGGCTTCTATGGCTACACCTTC.